The 16 T cell receptor beta chains presented below share a single source sample, sequenced in a study of beta chain features in type 1 diabetes. The authors reverse transcribed all of the isolated RNA, so sequencing captured expressed TCRB transcripts. Sequencing was performed with immunoSEQ multiplex PCR; in TCRdb, only in-frame clones are kept and a portion is missing. Of about 330,000 clones listed, 9.5% to 11% were seen once; the top ten hold 0.015%. Sample: naive CD4+ T cells from blood. These receptors all come from a woman younger than 45 in good health.

The sample holds a few counts of this clone. The chain is built from TRBV29-1 and TRBJ2-5; D not resolved. The V end lost 4 bases, the J end lost 5 bases, and 17 bases lay between the germline ends. CDR1 and CDR2 from the germline V gene are SQVTM and ANQGSEA. The CDR3 consists of 14 residues. The CDR3 DNA reads as TGCAGCGTTGCCGACCCCCTGACACAGGAGACCCAGTACTTC. This gives the protein CSVADPLTQETQYF.

This clone was observed a few times. This chain uses TRBV5-1 with TRBJ1-4; D might be TRBD1 (5 bases). The CDR3 has 17 residues. The V and J ends lost 0 bases and 4 bases respectively, with 16 bases between them. The V gene's germline CDR1 is SGHRS and CDR2 YFSETQ. This chain's CDR3 is CASSLGIRQKINEKLFF. DNA for the CDR3: TGCGCCAGCAGCTTGGGGATACGACAGAAGATTAATGAAAAACTGTTTTTT.

This clone was counted between two and nine times. This chain links TRBV7-3 with TRBJ2-7; TRBD1 matches 8 bases. The V gene's germline CDR1 is SGHTA and CDR2 FQGTGA. This CDR3 region has 13 residues. V shed 6 bases and J 6 bases; nucleotides not matched to a gene: 7. The CDR3 nucleotides read TGTGCCAGCAGACAGGACAGGGCGGGCGAGCAGTACTTC. Amino acid sequence: CASRQDRAGEQYF.

The chain has TRBV15 and TRBJ2-7; the match to TRBD2 covers 16 bases. CDR3 length: 18 residues. Germline CDR1 and CDR2: LNHNV and YYDKDF (reference sequence). After removal of 0 bases from V and 4 bases from J, the junction contained 6 bases not matched to a gene. CDR3: CATSRDRGLAGGRYEQYF. Here the CDR3 DNA reads TGTGCCACCAGCAGAGATCGGGGACTAGCGGGAGGGAGATACGAGCAGTACTTC.

A few counts support this clone. The V call is TRBV7-2, the J call TRBJ2-7; no clear D. V was pared by 6 bases and J by 6 bases, with 15 bases between. The V gene's germline CDR1 is SGHTA and CDR2 FQGNSA. The CDR3 sequence is 13 residues long. CDR3 amino acids: CASRRLAPGEQYF. CDR3 nucleotides: TGTGCCAGCAGGCGACTTGCCCCCGGCGAGCAGTACTTC. Combining the CDR3 with reference TRBV7-2 and TRBJ2-7 gives the whole variable domain GAGVSQSPSNKVTEKGKDVELRCDPISGHTALYWYRQSLGQGLEFLIYFQGNSAPDKSGLPSDRFSAERTGGSVSTLTIQRTQQEDSAVYLCASRRLAPGEQYFGPGTRLTVT.

The gene calls are TRBV7-9 and TRBJ2-7; TRBD2 aligns across 10 bases. This CDR3 comprises 17 residues. The V segment lost 1 base and the J segment 1 base; nucleotides outside the gene matches: 7. Germline V gene lookup returns CDR1 SEHNR and CDR2 FQNEAQ (reference sequence). CDR3 loop: CASSLGSSGSRSYEQYF. The DNA for the CDR3 is TGTGCCAGCAGCTTAGGATCTAGCGGGAGTAGGTCCTACGAGCAGTACTTC.

This clone turned up a few times. Relative to the germline gene, one junction end is altered; a read error may explain this. The gene calls are TRBV7-7 and TRBJ2-2; a possible D gene is TRBD1 (5 bases). Germline V CDR1 and CDR2: SSHAT, FNYEAQ (reference sequence). The CDR3 spans 15 residues. The CDR3 DNA reads as TGTGCTAGCAGCTTTGGCCAGGGTGACACCGGGGAGCTGTTTTTT. This codes for CASSFGQGDTGELFF.

Written as DNA, the CDR3 is TGTGCCAGCTCACCAATGGCAGGGGTTCACGAGCAGTACTTC. Translated: CASSPMAGVHEQYF. The chain employs TRBV18 and TRBJ2-7, with D possibly matching TRBD1 (6 bases). V was clipped by 2 bases and J by 5 bases, with 13 bases between them. CDR1 is KGHSH and CDR2 is LQKENI in the germline V gene. This CDR3 has 14 amino acids.

This clone was counted between two and nine times. The chain uses TRBV5-4 and TRBJ2-3, with 7 positions matching TRBD2. CDR3 length: 15 amino acids. V lost 0 bases, J lost 4 bases, and 5 bases stayed unmatched. Germline V lookup: CDR1 SGHNT, CDR2 YYREEE (reference sequence). The CDR3 spells CASSLGGRAADTQYF. CDR3 DNA sequence: TGTGCCAGCAGCTTGGGTGGGAGGGCCGCAGATACGCAGTATTTT.

The V gene is TRBV7-9, the J gene TRBJ2-7; a weak D match, TRBD1 (6 bases). This CDR3 is built from 15 residues. The V end was cut by 11 bases, the J end by 4 bases, with 24 bases between. Germline V gene sequence: CDR1 SEHNR, CDR2 FQNEAQ (reference sequence). CDR3 region: CASRLGAPGVYEQYF. CDR3 coding DNA: TGTGCCTCGAGACTGGGGGCTCCTGGAGTTTACGAGCAGTACTTC.

The chain is built from TRBV28 and TRBJ2-1; TRBD1 matches 7 bases. The CDR3 consists of 13 residues. Germline assignment: CDR1 MDHEN and CDR2 SYDVKM. V was clipped by 6 bases and J by 12 bases; unmatched bases: 11. The CDR3 DNA reads as TGTGCCAGCAGGTTTTCGGGTCGACAGGGGCAGTTCTTC. This encodes CASRFSGRQGQFF.

This chain uses TRBV30 with TRBJ2-1; a weak D match, TRBD2 (5 bases). The V gene lost 1 base and the J gene lost 8 bases, with 18 bases spanning the gap. The V gene's germline CDR1 is GTSNPN and CDR2 SVGIG (reference sequence). This CDR3 has 15 amino acids. The CDR3 region has the DNA TGTGCCTGGAGTGACATGGGTCTAGCCGCACATGAGCAGTTCTTC. Its protein is CAWSDMGLAAHEQFF.

This clone has just a few counts. This sequence joins TRBV9 and TRBJ2-3; TRBD2 matches at 13 bases. This CDR3 region has 19 residues. Germline V gene lookup returns CDR1 SGDLS and CDR2 YYNGEE. Germline trimming cut 4 bases from V and 4 bases from J; bases unmatched to any gene: 15. The CDR3 bases are TGTGCCAGCAGCTCCCGTGTAGGGGTGACTAGCGGGAGGCCAGATACGCAGTATTTT. Encoded protein: CASSSRVGVTSGRPDTQYF.

In this sample, this clone turned up a few times. The chain uses TRBV7-6 and TRBJ2-2; 7 positions match TRBD2. The CDR3 has 16 amino acids. The germline V gene has CDR1 SGHVS and CDR2 FNYEAQ. The J segment lost 4 bases and the V segment lost 5 bases, leaving 10 bases of the junction unmatched. The CDR3 DNA is TGTGCCAGCAGCCCGGGGCTAACGGGGGGCACCGGGGAGCTGTTTTTT. It encodes CASSPGLTGGTGELFF.

This clone was seen only a few times. V usage is TRBV28 and J usage is TRBJ2-1; TRBD2 matches at 11 bases. The CDR3 is 14 residues long. Germline V gene lookup returns CDR1 MDHEN and CDR2 SYDVKM. The J segment lost 14 bases and the V segment lost 7 bases, leaving 13 bases of the junction unmatched. The CDR3 sequence: CASTEGVAGGREFF. The DNA for the CDR3 is TGTGCCAGCACCGAAGGGGTAGCGGGAGGGCGAGAGTTCTTC.

This clone was detected only a few times. The chain links TRBV9 to TRBJ2-4; perhaps TRBD2 as D (6 bases). CDR1 and CDR2 from the germline V gene are SGDLS and YYNGEE. V gave up 0 bases and J gave up 6 bases, with 10 bases separating them. The CDR3 contains 14 residues. The CDR3 DNA reads TGTGCCAGCAGCGTAGGGATGGGGGGAAACATTCAGTACTTC. Amino acids: CASSVGMGGNIQYF.